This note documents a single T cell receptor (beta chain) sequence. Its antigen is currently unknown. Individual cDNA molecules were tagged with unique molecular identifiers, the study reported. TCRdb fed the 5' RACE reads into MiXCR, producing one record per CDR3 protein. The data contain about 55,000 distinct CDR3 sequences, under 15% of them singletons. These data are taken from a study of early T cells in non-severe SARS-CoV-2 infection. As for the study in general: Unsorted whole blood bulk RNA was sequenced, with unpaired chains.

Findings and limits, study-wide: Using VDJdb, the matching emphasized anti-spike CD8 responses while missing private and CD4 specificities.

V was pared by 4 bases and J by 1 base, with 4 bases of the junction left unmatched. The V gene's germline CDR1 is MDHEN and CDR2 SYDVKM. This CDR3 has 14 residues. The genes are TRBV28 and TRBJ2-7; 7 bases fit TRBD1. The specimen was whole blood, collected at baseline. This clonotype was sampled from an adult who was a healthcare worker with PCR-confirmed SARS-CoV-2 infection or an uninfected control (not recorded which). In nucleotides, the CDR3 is TGTGCCAGCAGTTCACCGGGACAGTCCTACGAGCAGTACTTC. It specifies CASSSPGQSYEQYF.